This entry lists 26 T cell receptor beta chains sequenced from one sample in a study of blood T cell repertoires in COVID-19. The table came from immunoSEQ multiplex PCR; TCRdb's copy has only in-frame clones and leaves some out. The sample carries about 57,000 clones, approximately 91% recorded once. Sequencing was performed on peripheral blood. The receptor source for this set is a man in his fifties or sixties with acute or convalescent COVID-19.

The chain's CDR3 is CASSQGSRWRGEAFF. The DNA of the CDR3 is TGCGCCAGCAGCCAAGGGTCCCGATGGCGGGGTGAAGCTTTCTTT. The J gene is TRBJ1-1, the V gene TRBV4-1, with D unclear. Germline lookup yields CDR1 MGHRA and CDR2 YSYEKL. The CDR3 is 15 residues long. V gave up 1 base and J gave up 7 bases, with 16 bases separating them.

In this sample, this clone turned up a few times. The V and J genes are TRBV6-4 and TRBJ1-1; 8 bases fit TRBD1. V shed 5 bases and J 3 bases; nucleotides not matched to a gene: 2. Germline V gives CDR1 MRHNA, CDR2 SNTAGT. CDR3 length equals 13 residues. The CDR3 loop reads CASSPGQDTEAFF. CDR3 DNA sequence: TGTGCCAGCAGTCCGGGACAGGACACTGAAGCTTTCTTT.

The chain has TRBV25-1 and TRBJ1-6; 10 nucleotides line up with TRBD1. Germline trimming cut 6 bases from V and 5 bases from J; bases unmatched to any gene: 1. The length of the CDR3 is 14 residues. Per the germline V gene, CDR1 is MGHDK and CDR2 is SYGVNS. DNA for the CDR3: TGTGCCAGCAGGGACAGGGGGAATAATTCACCCCTCCACTTT. It codes for CASRDRGNNSPLHF.

This chain uses TRBV6-6 with TRBJ1-2; D unresolved. The CDR3 has 16 amino acids. From germline, CDR1 is MNHNY and CDR2 SVGAGI (reference sequence). Trimming took 0 bases from V and 0 from J, leaving 11 bases between them. This CDR3 reads CASSYSQALANYGYTF. The CDR3 nucleotides are TGTGCCAGCAGTTACTCTCAGGCCTTAGCTAACTATGGCTACACCTTC.

The genes are TRBV28 and TRBJ2-3, with 13 bases fitting TRBD2. The CDR3 extends over 15 amino acids. The V gene's germline CDR1 is MDHEN and CDR2 SYDVKM. The V segment lost 8 bases and the J segment 3 bases; nucleotides outside the gene matches: 5. As DNA, the CDR3 is TGTGCCAGCTTGACTAGCGGGAGGAAAACAGATACGCAGTATTTT. This encodes CASLTSGRKTDTQYF.

V is TRBV12-3 or TRBV12-4 and J is TRBJ2-7; D perhaps matches TRBD1 (7 bases). Trimming took off 8 bases at V and 5 bases at J, with 16 bases between the two ends. The CDR3 is 13 amino acids. The CDR3 protein is CASSTRGRDEQYF. The CDR3 region has the DNA TGTGCCAGCTCGACTAGGGGGCGAGACGAGCAGTACTTC.

The chain uses TRBV28 and TRBJ1-5; TRBD1 aligns across 8 bases. Per germline, CDR1 MDHEN and CDR2 SYDVKM. The CDR3 has 15 residues. V trimming: 2 bases; J trimming: 6 bases; junction bases outside the gene matches: 6. The CDR3 protein is CASSLRQGHSQPQHF. DNA of the CDR3: TGTGCCAGCAGTTTAAGACAGGGGCATTCTCAGCCCCAGCATTTT.

The gene calls are TRBV7-8 and TRBJ1-6, with D hard to call. This CDR3 has 14 amino acids. V lost 5 bases, J lost 6 bases, and 11 bases lay in between. From germline, CDR1 is SGHVS and CDR2 FQNEAQ. Written as DNA, the CDR3 is TGTGCCAGCAGCGAGACACCTCTTAATTCACCCCTCCACTTT. It specifies CASSETPLNSPLHF.

The chain carries TRBV11-3 and TRBJ2-1, with 11 positions matching TRBD2. The V segment lost 5 bases and the J segment 10 bases; nucleotides outside the gene matches: 10. The CDR3 sequence is 15 residues long. Germline CDR1 is SGHNT and CDR2 is YENEEA. CDR3 sequence reads: CASSRTSGSNREQFF. The CDR3, as DNA: TGTGCCAGCAGCCGAACTAGCGGGAGCAACCGAGAGCAGTTCTTC.

This chain links TRBV29-1 with TRBJ2-3, with 7 bases lining up with TRBD1. Germline CDR1 is SQVTM and CDR2 is ANQGSEA. This CDR3 comprises 16 residues. Trimming at V came to 6 bases and at J to 1 base, leaving 13 bases not matched to a gene. The CDR3 loop is CSVVGQAAARTDTQYF. CDR3 in DNA: TGCAGCGTGGTCGGACAGGCGGCAGCACGCACAGATACGCAGTATTTT.

CDR3 sequence: CASSQETGNQPQHF. DNA for the CDR3: TGCGCCAGCAGCCAAGAGACAGGCAATCAGCCCCAGCATTTT. V is TRBV4-1 and J is TRBJ1-5; possibly TRBD1 for D (5 bases). V was pared by 0 bases and J by 2 bases, with 5 bases between. From germline, CDR1 is MGHRA and CDR2 YSYEKL. The CDR3 is made up of 14 amino acids.

This CDR3 reads CASSSPGQASEQYF. The CDR3 DNA is TGTGCCAGCAGTTCCCCCGGACAGGCCAGCGAGCAGTACTTC. The genes are TRBV6-5 and TRBJ2-7, with 7 bases matching TRBD1. The length of the CDR3 is 14 residues. The germline gives CDR1 MNHEY, CDR2 SVGAGI. V was clipped by 4 bases and J by 6 bases; unmatched bases: 9.

V gene TRBV6-5 combines with J gene TRBJ1-2, with TRBD1 matching over 7 bases. The V gene's germline CDR1 is MNHEY and CDR2 SVGAGI. The V and J ends lost 7 bases and 5 bases, in that order; junction bases with no gene match: 7. This CDR3 has 13 amino acids. The DNA for the CDR3 is TGTGCCAGCACAGGGGGTATTCGTTATGGCTACACCTTC. It codes for CASTGGIRYGYTF.

J is TRBJ2-2 and V is TRBV7-3; D remains ambiguous. Germline V gene sequence: CDR1 SGHTA, CDR2 FQGTGA. There are 11 residues in the CDR3. V was pared by 5 bases and J by 8 bases, with 6 bases between. In DNA, the CDR3 is TGTGCCAGCAGCAACGAGGGGGAGCTGTTTTTT. Protein: CASSNEGELFF. The full variable domain, its missing parts supplied by reference TRBV7-3 and TRBJ2-2, is GAGVSQTPSNKVTEKGKYVELRCDPISGHTALYWYRQSLGQGPEFLIYFQGTGAADDSGLPNDRFFAVRPEGSVSTLKIQRTERGDSAVYLCASSNEGELFFGEGSRLTVL.

The V gene is TRBV15, the J gene TRBJ2-1; 10 bases align to TRBD2. The CDR3 has 15 residues. The V and J ends lost 5 bases and 3 bases, in that order; junction bases with no gene match: 4. The germline gives CDR1 LNHNV, CDR2 YYDKDF (reference sequence). DNA of the CDR3: TGTGCCACCAGCTCAGGACTAGCGGACTACAATGAGCAGTTCTTC. This translates into CATSSGLADYNEQFF.

The rearrangement links TRBV10-3 to TRBJ1-2; D remains unclear. Germline V lookup: CDR1 ENHRY, CDR2 SYGVKD. V lost 0 bases, J lost 7 bases, and 12 bases lay in between. This CDR3 region has 14 residues. This CDR3 is CAISESPGEVGYTF. The CDR3 DNA follows: TGTGCCATCAGTGAGTCACCTGGGGAGGTTGGCTACACCTTC.

The J gene is TRBJ1-2, the V gene TRBV6-5; D unclear. V dropped 0 bases and J dropped 3 bases, with 8 bases sitting between them. There are 14 residues in the CDR3. The V gene's germline CDR1 is MNHEY and CDR2 SVGAGI. CDR3 region: CASSYSRVYYGYTF. CDR3 bases: TGTGCCAGCAGTTACTCGAGGGTGTACTATGGCTACACCTTC.

The chain employs TRBV7-2 and TRBJ2-7; 8 bases are shared with TRBD2. CDR1 is SGHTA, CDR2 FQGNSA, per germline. This CDR3 has 15 amino acids. V lost 5 bases to trimming and J lost 7 bases; unmatched junction nucleotides: 13. This CDR3 reads CASSEGLGIAEEQYF. The DNA of the CDR3 is TGTGCCAGCAGCGAGGGACTAGGGATCGCTGAGGAGCAGTACTTC.

The V and J genes are TRBV7-6 and TRBJ1-3, with 9 bases matching TRBD1. The length of the CDR3 is 16 residues. V lost 5 bases, J lost 3 bases, and 8 bases stayed unmatched. The germline V gene encodes CDR1 SGHVS and CDR2 FNYEAQ. CDR3 sequence (DNA): TGTGCCAGCAGCAAGGGACAGGGAGAACGTGGAAACACCATATATTTT. Protein product: CASSKGQGERGNTIYF.

The chain is built from TRBV30 and TRBJ2-7, with 7 bases fitting TRBD2. The CDR3 contains 15 residues. V shed 4 bases and J 0 bases; nucleotides not matched to a gene: 9. Looked up from germline, CDR1 is GTSNPN and CDR2 is SVGIG (reference sequence). CDR3 DNA: TGTGCCTGGACGGGGTTGGGAGGGAGCTCCTACGAGCAGTACTTC. Translation gives CAWTGLGGSSYEQYF.

The genes are TRBV7-8 and TRBJ1-5; weak D call: TRBD1 (6 bases). Germline V CDR1 and CDR2: SGHVS, FQNEAQ. The CDR3 spans 14 residues. Trimming shortened V by 1 base and J by 5 bases, and 9 bases separated the two germline ends. CDR3 DNA: TGTGCCAGCAGCTTAGACAGGGCTCATCAGCCCCAGCATTTT. This codes for CASSLDRAHQPQHF.

The V gene is TRBV18, the J gene TRBJ1-6; D unresolved. This CDR3 is 14 amino acids long. Germline assignment: CDR1 KGHSH and CDR2 LQKENI. The V and J ends lost 4 bases and 12 bases respectively, with 16 bases between them. The CDR3 loop is CASSLNGDSEPLHF. CDR3 DNA sequence: TGTGCCAGCTCACTAAACGGGGATTCCGAACCCCTCCACTTT.

This clone turned up a few times. The CDR3 protein is CASRPGREKTYEQYF. CDR3 in DNA: TGTGCCAGCCGCCCCGGACGGGAAAAAACCTACGAGCAGTACTTC. The genes are TRBV28 and TRBJ2-7, with D perhaps TRBD2 (5 bases). V was trimmed by 8 bases and J by 2 bases, leaving 19 bases between them. Germline V gives CDR1 MDHEN, CDR2 SYDVKM. CDR3 length: 15 residues.

The gene calls are TRBV5-1 and TRBJ1-1; TRBD1 might be the D (6 bases). This CDR3 spans 14 amino acids. CDR1 and CDR2 from the germline V gene are SGHRS and YFSETQ. V lost 4 bases, J lost 4 bases, and 14 bases lay in between. CDR3 nucleotide sequence: TGCGCCAGCAGCGTTTCCACAGGGTCCACTGAAGCTTTCTTT. Residues: CASSVSTGSTEAFF.

This chain links TRBV7-2 with TRBJ2-7; tentatively, D is TRBD2 (6 bases). In germline, CDR1 is SGHTA, CDR2 FQGNSA. V was clipped by 5 bases and J by 4 bases, with 12 bases between them. This CDR3 contains 13 residues. CDR3 region: CASSPRLDYEQYF. CDR3 nucleotides: TGTGCCAGCAGCCCTCGACTAGATTACGAGCAGTACTTC. Looking up the rest from reference TRBV7-2 and TRBJ2-7 gives the full variable domain: GAGVSQSPSNKVTEKGKDVELRCDPISGHTALYWYRQSLGQGLEFLIYFQGNSAPDKSGLPSDRFSAERTGGSVSTLTIQRTQQEDSAVYLCASSPRLDYEQYFGPGTRLTVT.

The V call is TRBV7-2, the J call TRBJ2-7, with a tentative D call TRBD2 (5 bases). Germline V gene lookup returns CDR1 SGHTA and CDR2 FQGNSA. Trimming stripped 1 base from V and 2 bases from J, with 18 bases between. This CDR3 has 17 amino acids. CDR3 sequence reads: CASSLGGIGLVTYEQYF. The CDR3 DNA follows: TGTGCCAGCAGCTTAGGAGGGATAGGGTTGGTCACCTACGAGCAGTACTTC. The whole variable domain, remainder taken from reference TRBV7-2 and TRBJ2-7, is GAGVSQSPSNKVTEKGKDVELRCDPISGHTALYWYRQSLGQGLEFLIYFQGNSAPDKSGLPSDRFSAERTGGSVSTLTIQRTQQEDSAVYLCASSLGGIGLVTYEQYFGPGTRLTVT.